Only a few counts were recorded for the clone carrying this T cell receptor beta chain. The antigen is unknown. The CDR3 length is 11 residues. Between the trimmed V and J ends, which lost 7 bases and 7 bases, there was a span of 11 bases. Separate cDNA molecules received unique molecular identifiers, which the library attached to them. TCRdb re-analysed the reads in MiXCR, keeping a single row per CDR3 protein. The data hold 100,000 to 150,000 distinct CDR3 sequences, with 8.5% to 9% observed a single time. This sample stems from a study of human T cells and chemical hapten exposure. Study-level points and caveats: No change in TCRs above 1 in 1000 frequency was produced by DPC sensitization.

Sequencing started from total RNA isolated from unfractionated whole blood. Sequencing input: whole blood. This TCR came from a human donor in good health. Some clones in this sample may be carry-over from other donors' samples. The genes are TRBV12-3 or TRBV12-4 and TRBJ2-7; D is undetermined. The CDR3 is CASTFGWEQYF. CDR3 sequence (DNA): TGTGCCAGCACCTTCGGGTGGGAGCAGTACTTC.